Each of the 27 T cell receptor beta chains below was sequenced from the same sample in a study of T cell responses to AZD1222 COVID-19 vaccine. Only in-frame clones appear in the TCRdb table, and some are missing; sequencing was by immunoSEQ multiplex PCR. The repertoire holds about 180,000 clones, with over 80% as singletons. Sequences were derived from peripheral blood, sampled 28 days after the second dose of the MenACWY control vaccine. These receptors were collected from an adult who received the MenACWY meningococcal vaccine as a control.

The chain has TRBV28 and TRBJ2-7; D call uncertain. The germline gives CDR1 MDHEN, CDR2 SYDVKM. Trimming pared 7 bases from V and 2 bases from J, leaving 6 bases between. This CDR3 region has 11 residues. The CDR3 DNA reads as TGTGCCAGCAATTCAGCCTACGAGCAGTACTTC. As protein: CASNSAYEQYF.

This clone was found once. The chain links TRBV7-9 to TRBJ2-1; D may be TRBD2 (6 bases). The germline V gene encodes CDR1 SEHNR and CDR2 FQNEAQ (reference sequence). The CDR3 has 15 amino acids. V lost 1 base and J 2 bases, leaving 9 bases between the germline ends. CDR3: CASSLDGGAYNEQFF. The DNA for the CDR3 is TGTGCCAGCAGCTTAGACGGGGGAGCCTACAATGAGCAGTTCTTC.

This sequence joins TRBV5-4 and TRBJ1-2; 7 positions agree with TRBD1. CDR1 SGHNT and CDR2 YYREEE come from the germline V gene (reference sequence). V shed 6 bases, J shed 8 bases, and the junction held 10 bases outside the gene matches. There are 13 residues in the CDR3. CDR3 residues: CASTGNRGRGYTF. The CDR3 region has the DNA TGTGCCAGCACCGGCAACAGGGGTCGGGGCTACACCTTC. Full variable domain (remainder filled in from reference TRBV5-4 and TRBJ1-2): ETGVTQSPTHLIKTRGQQVTLRCSSQSGHNTVSWYQQALGQGPQFIFQYYREEENGRGNFPPRFSGLQFPNYSSELNVNALELDDSALYLCASTGNRGRGYTFGSGTRLTVV.

This clone was seen a few times. Within the sample, other DNA sequences also encode this same CDR3. The chain has TRBV3-1 (or the pseudogene TRBV3-2) and TRBJ1-1; D gene uncertain. CDR3 length: 13 amino acids. Trimming took off 1 base at V and 1 base at J, with 4 bases between the two ends. Germline assignment: CDR1 LGHDT and CDR2 YNNKEL (reference sequence). CDR3 nucleotides: TGTGCCAGCAGCCAAGGGGGGAACACTGAAGCTTTCTTT. Protein product: CASSQGGNTEAFF.

This clone is a singleton in its sample. The V gene is TRBV5-1, the J gene TRBJ1-6, with D maybe TRBD1 (5 bases). The length of the CDR3 is 13 residues. The V end was cut by 0 bases, the J end by 10 bases, with 8 bases between. Germline V gives CDR1 SGHRS, CDR2 YFSETQ. The CDR3 nucleotides are TGCGCCAGCAGCTTGGACCAGGGATCACCCCTCCACTTT. It yields the protein CASSLDQGSPLHF. Using reference TRBV5-1 and TRBJ1-6 for the parts outside the CDR3, the full variable domain is KAGVTQTPRYLIKTRGQQVTLSCSPISGHRSVSWYQQTPGQGLQFLFEYFSETQRNKGNFPGRFSGRQFSNSRSEMNVSTLELGDSALYLCASSLDQGSPLHFGNGTRLTVT.

This rearrangement joins TRBV2 to TRBJ1-2, with 7 positions matching TRBD1. This CDR3 is 14 amino acids long. Germline lookup yields CDR1 SNHLY and CDR2 FYNNEI. V lost 7 bases to trimming and J lost 14 bases; unmatched junction nucleotides: 19. The CDR3 loop reads CASTTKGGQWPQTF. The CDR3 DNA reads TGTGCCAGCACCACAAAAGGGGGACAGTGGCCCCAAACCTTC.

About this clone itself: The junction does not match germline at one end; this may be a read error. The chain uses TRBV6-5 and TRBJ1-2; possibly TRBD1 for D (5 bases). The CDR3 sequence is 13 residues long. The germline V gene encodes CDR1 MNHEY and CDR2 SVGAGI. CDR3 in amino acids: CASSNYPSVLQAF. The CDR3, as DNA: TGTGCCAGCAGTAACTACCCCAGCGTCTTACAGGCCTTC.

The V call is TRBV5-1, the J call TRBJ2-7; tentative D call: TRBD2 (8 bases). CDR1 SGHRS and CDR2 YFSETQ come from the germline V gene. The CDR3 is 16 residues long. Trimming stripped 5 bases from V and 4 bases from J, with 22 bases between. CDR3 residues: CASSPGGDRGRYEQYF. CDR3 in DNA: TGCGCCAGCAGTCCGGGAGGGGACAGAGGTCGGTACGAGCAGTACTTC.

The chain carries TRBV7-2 and TRBJ1-1; 8 bases map to TRBD1. There are 14 residues in the CDR3. The trim removed 5 bases at V and 6 bases at J, leaving 8 bases unmatched. The germline V gene encodes CDR1 SGHTA and CDR2 FQGNSA. CDR3: CASSPPTGGAEAFF. CDR3 sequence (DNA): TGTGCCAGCAGCCCGCCAACAGGGGGTGCTGAAGCTTTCTTT. Complete variable domain (other parts from reference TRBV7-2 and TRBJ1-1): GAGVSQSPSNKVTEKGKDVELRCDPISGHTALYWYRQSLGQGLEFLIYFQGNSAPDKSGLPSDRFSAERTGGSVSTLTIQRTQQEDSAVYLCASSPPTGGAEAFFGQGTRLTVV.

The V gene is TRBV27, the J gene TRBJ2-7, with TRBD1 identical over 8 bases. This CDR3 is 14 amino acids long. The trim removed 3 bases at V and 1 base at J, leaving 2 bases unmatched. Germline CDR1 reads MNHEY; CDR2 reads SMNVEV (reference sequence). The CDR3, as DNA: TGTGCCAGCAGTTTGGACAGGGCTTCCTACGAGCAGTACTTC. Translating it yields CASSLDRASYEQYF.

This chain connects TRBV15 to TRBJ2-2; D might be TRBD1 (6 bases). Between the trimmed V and J ends, which lost 5 bases and 6 bases, there was a span of 13 bases. There are 14 residues in the CDR3. CDR1 and CDR2 from the germline V gene are LNHNV and YYDKDF (reference sequence). The CDR3 protein is CATSGRGGSGELFF. CDR3 in DNA: TGTGCCACCAGCGGCAGGGGCGGTTCCGGGGAGCTGTTTTTT.

This chain links TRBV18 with TRBJ1-6, with D possibly TRBD1 on 5 matching bases. The CDR3 is made up of 15 amino acids. Germline V gene lookup returns CDR1 KGHSH and CDR2 LQKENI. Trimming left V 4 bases short and J 9 bases short, with 16 bases between. The CDR3 here is CASSLGRDFGSPLHF. DNA for the CDR3: TGTGCCAGCTCACTAGGAAGGGACTTCGGTTCACCCCTCCACTTT.

This CDR3 reads CATATGRQPQHF. CDR3 in DNA: TGTGCCACCGCGACAGGGCGTCAGCCCCAGCATTTT. The J gene is TRBJ1-5, the V gene TRBV15; TRBD1 agrees at 7 bases. V was clipped by 8 bases and J by 6 bases; unmatched bases: 4. The CDR3 sequence is 12 residues long. Germline assignment: CDR1 LNHNV and CDR2 YYDKDF (reference sequence).

The chain is built from TRBV4-1 and TRBJ1-2; a possible D gene is TRBD1 (6 bases). The CDR3 extends over 16 amino acids. Trimming removed 2 bases at V and 7 bases at J, with 20 bases between. CDR1 MGHRA and CDR2 YSYEKL come from the germline V gene. CDR3 DNA sequence: TGCGCCAGCAGCCAATTAATGGTACAGGGTGTCGGTGGCTACACCTTC. Translation: CASSQLMVQGVGGYTF.

V gene TRBV2 combines with J gene TRBJ1-2; D uncertain. The V end lost 5 bases, the J end lost 8 bases, and 9 bases lay between the germline ends. The CDR3 has 11 amino acids. CDR1 and CDR2 (germline): SNHLY, FYNNEI. Written as DNA, the CDR3 is TGTGCCAGCAGTTCCCATCCGGGCTACACCTTC. Translated: CASSSHPGYTF.

This clone was detected once. The chain couples TRBV6-5 to TRBJ2-1, with 7 bases that match TRBD2. This CDR3 has 14 amino acids. Germline V gives CDR1 MNHEY, CDR2 SVGAGI. V trimming: 9 bases; J trimming: 1 base; junction bases outside the gene matches: 6. Here the CDR3 DNA reads TGTGCCAGTTCTAGCGGTTCATCCTACAATGAGCAGTTCTTC. It yields the protein CASSSGSSYNEQFF.

Only one count was recorded for this clone. V is TRBV5-4 and J is TRBJ1-2, with a tentative D call TRBD1 (6 bases). The V gene's germline CDR1 is SGHNT and CDR2 YYREEE (reference sequence). V lost 0 bases, J lost 0 bases, and 15 bases lay in between. The CDR3 is 17 amino acids. CDR3 residues: CASSLALDSFSNYGYTF. CDR3 in DNA: TGTGCCAGCAGCTTGGCTCTGGACAGTTTTTCTAACTATGGCTACACCTTC. Using reference TRBV5-4 and TRBJ1-2 for the parts outside the CDR3, the full variable domain is ETGVTQSPTHLIKTRGQQVTLRCSSQSGHNTVSWYQQALGQGPQFIFQYYREEENGRGNFPPRFSGLQFPNYSSELNVNALELDDSALYLCASSLALDSFSNYGYTFGSGTRLTVV.

The J gene is TRBJ1-2, the V gene TRBV7-2, with D hard to call. CDR1 and CDR2 (germline): SGHTA, FQGNSA. The CDR3 sequence is 14 residues long. V was cut by 1 base and J by 2 bases, with 8 bases left in between. DNA for the CDR3: TGTGCCAGCAGCTTAGAACGTTCCAACTATGGCTACACCTTC. This codes for CASSLERSNYGYTF.

The rearrangement links TRBV7-3 to TRBJ1-2, with TRBD1 matching over 9 bases. CDR1 is SGHTA and CDR2 is FQGTGA in the germline V gene. V dropped 1 base and J dropped 8; count of bases not matched to a gene: 2. The CDR3 has 13 residues. CDR3 region: CASSLMDRGGYTF. The CDR3 DNA is TGTGCCAGCAGCTTAATGGACAGGGGCGGCTACACCTTC.

This clone was seen only a few times. V is TRBV5-4 and J is TRBJ1-1; no clear D. This CDR3 region has 12 residues. Trimming removed 1 base from V and 7 bases from J, with 8 bases in between. The V gene's germline CDR1 is SGHNT and CDR2 YYREEE (reference sequence). CDR3 protein: CASSLREVEAFF. The CDR3 bases are TGTGCCAGCAGCTTGCGGGAAGTTGAAGCTTTCTTT.

V usage is TRBV5-6 and J usage is TRBJ2-1; a possible D gene is TRBD2 (5 bases). The CDR3 contains 15 residues. Germline-derived CDR1 and CDR2 are SGHDT and YYEEEE. Trimming removed 3 bases at V and 1 base at J, with 11 bases between. CDR3 in DNA: TGTGCCAGCAGCTATATACGCGGGTCCTACAATGAGCAGTTCTTC. It codes for CASSYIRGSYNEQFF.

The chain carries TRBV4-2 and TRBJ1-4, with TRBD1 identical over 7 bases. With 0 bases clipped from V and 8 bases from J, the junction kept 6 bases outside the gene matches. Germline loops: CDR1 LGHNA, CDR2 YNFKEQ. The CDR3 totals 15 residues. The CDR3, as DNA: TGTGCCAGCAGCCAAGAGACAGGGAAGGACGAAAAACTGTTTTTT. Its translation: CASSQETGKDEKLFF.

The rearrangement joins TRBV5-5 to TRBJ2-5; D may be TRBD1 or TRBD2 (6 bases each). V was cut by 4 bases and J by 5 bases, with 21 bases left in between. Germline loops: CDR1 SGHKS, CDR2 YYEKEE (reference sequence). This CDR3 contains 16 residues. CDR3 sequence reads: CASSLDGLLGGETQYF. CDR3 DNA: TGTGCCAGCAGCCTGGACGGGCTTTTGGGGGGCGAGACCCAGTACTTC.

With respect to this clone: The junction and the germline gene differ at one end; a read error may be behind it. The chain recombines TRBV7-7 with TRBJ1-5, with D unclear. CDR3 length equals 16 residues. Germline-derived CDR1 and CDR2 are SSHAT and FNYEAQ (reference sequence). This chain's CDR3 is CASSLVGRYSNQPQHF. The CDR3 DNA follows: TGTGCTAGCAGCTTAGTTGGGAGGTATAGCAATCAGCCCCAGCATTTT. The full variable domain, completed using reference TRBV7-7 and TRBJ1-5, is GAGVSQSPRYKVTKRGQDVTLRCDPISSHATLYWYQQALGQGPEFLTYFNYEAQPDKSGLPSDRFSAERPEGSISTLTIQRTEQRDSAMYRCASSLVGRYSNQPQHFGDGTRLSIL.

The chain links TRBV6-5 to TRBJ1-1; 8 positions match TRBD1. The CDR3 runs 14 residues. The germline CDR1 and CDR2 sequences are MNHEY and SVGAGI. Trimming removed 7 bases from V and 0 bases from J; junction bases left unmatched: 4. The DNA of the CDR3 is TGTGCCAGCAACGACAGGGGCGTGAACACTGAAGCTTTCTTT. It is translated as CASNDRGVNTEAFF.

This clone occurred once. The J gene is TRBJ1-5, the V gene TRBV6-1; possibly TRBD1 for D (5 bases). CDR1 is MNHNS and CDR2 is SASEGT in the germline V gene. Trimming removed 2 bases from V and 2 bases from J, with 13 bases in between. This CDR3 spans 16 amino acids. The CDR3 DNA is TGTGCCAGCAGTGAAAAACCTTTGGGGGGCAATCAGCCCCAGCATTTT. This encodes CASSEKPLGGNQPQHF.

This clone showed up just once. This chain links TRBV19 with TRBJ1-6, with D perhaps TRBD1 (5 bases). The CDR3 totals 14 residues. V was shortened by 6 bases and J by 4 bases, with 10 bases between the two germline ends. Per germline, CDR1 LNHDA and CDR2 SQIVND (reference sequence). The CDR3 nucleotides read TGTGCCAGTAGCTGGACATATTATAATTCACCCCTCCACTTT. It translates to CASSWTYYNSPLHF.